This TCR beta chain was recovered during a study of blood T cell repertoires in COVID-19 (dated by TCRdb to 2020 to 2022). Notes on the research overall: Samples covering the acute and convalescent phases of COVID-19 were provided by collaborators in the United States, Italy and Spain. The prospective study material was composed of cDNA or gDNA derived from T cells, B-cell-depleted T cells, or PBMCs. Subjects who had been exposed to COVID-19, were actively infected with it, or had recovered from it provided the deeply sampled blood TCRbeta repertoires that made up the dataset. The repertoires were released in a freely available public database intended as a resource for research on the immune response to SARS-CoV-2. Samples came from the ongoing ImmuneRACE study (first 160 participants) plus 1,254 subjects from 6 global collaborators. Nearly every sample came with metadata listing a de-identified subject ID, COVID-19 status, age in years and sex. HLA class I and class II types, where available, came from metadata supplied by the sample provider rather than from assay-based typing.

V has 0 bases trimmed and J has 11 bases trimmed; junction bases matching no gene number 2. The CDR3 spans 12 residues, from the cysteine through the phenylalanine. Solely the CDR3 DNA is kept, with 36 bases framed from the first base. CDR1 and CDR2, per the germline V gene (reference sequence), are LNHNV and YYDKDF. Study-wide findings and limitations: The amount of clinical and demographic metadata varied by source and participant and was provided uncurated.

TCRbeta CDR3 regions were amplified from genomic DNA by means of the immunoSEQ Assay, a bias-controlled multiplex PCR. As for the original processing: Within the assay, amplification of reference gene primers was used to estimate how many nucleated cells each sample contained. To quantify the absolute abundance of each unique TCRbeta CDR3 rearrangement, sequence reads were collapsed and filtered. For each sample, productive Simpson clonality was calculated as the square root of Simpson's diversity index over productive rearrangements. The source is immuneACCESS, and TCRdb retained only in-frame sequences with V and J called. Part of the clones is not carried over; for the studies checked, unresolved V genes explain less than half of this, and the remainder is unexplained. That table furnishes V, J and clone size, whereas the DNA furnished D and trimming. The sample profile shows approximately 440,000 clones; roughly 91% of them were found once. The ten largest clonotypes hold under 0.7% of the sample.

For this clone: What this receptor recognizes is not known. No per-base quality is available; no much larger clone lies one base away.

Participants in the prospective study were aged roughly 18 to 89 years, lived in about two dozen United States geographic areas, and enrolled through a virtual design. To assign participants to cohorts, the prospective study relied on clinical history that participants themselves reported in a screening survey and a study questionnaire. ImmuneRACE Cohort 3 recovered participants were defined by two consecutive negative NP/OP PCR tests, healthcare professional clearance, or symptom resolution. Mobile phlebotomists in the prospective study collected whole blood, serum and a nasopharyngeal or oropharyngeal swab from every participant. Over an approximately 2-month period, participants in the prospective study had the option of providing additional blood draws and questionnaires. Before DNA extraction, blood samples from the prospective study were shipped at room temperature or frozen.

What was sequenced was PBMCs or T cells enriched from blood (not recorded which). This receptor was taken from a man aged 18 to 30 who had recovered from COVID-19. This sequence uses TRBV15 and TRBJ1-1, with 8 bases aligning to TRBD1. The CDR3 protein: CATSRDRDRAFF. In nucleotide form, the sequence is TGTGCCACCAGCAGAGACCGGGACAGGGCTTTCTTT.